What follows are 23 T cell receptor beta chains derived from one specimen sequenced in a study of vaccination and CD4 T cells after COVID-19. Their antigens remain unidentified. Cultured CD4+ T cell DNA was sequenced using the Oncomine TCR Beta short-read assay. TCRdb reprocessed the PCR reads with MiXCR, giving one entry per CDR3 protein. This table holds about 14,000 distinct CDR3 sequences, around 55% found once. Treatment of the sample: approximately 9-day PBMC culture with coronavirus spike peptide pools or control peptides (ViraFEST assay). The material sequenced was CD4+ T cells from blood, cultured in vitro. The source of these receptors is a human donor who had recovered from COVID-19.

The rearrangement uses TRBV6-1 and TRBJ1-5; D unresolved. V was trimmed by 8 bases and J by 7 bases, leaving 18 bases between them. The CDR3 covers 14 residues. Per germline, CDR1 MNHNS and CDR2 SASEGT. The CDR3 sequence is CASGPRFLSQPQHF. In DNA, the CDR3 is TGTGCCAGCGGGCCCAGGTTTCTCTCCCAGCCCCAGCATTTT.

This clonotype has only one observation. The chain carries TRBV19 and TRBJ2-1; 8 nucleotides agree with TRBD2. Germline lookup yields CDR1 LNHDA and CDR2 SQIVND (reference sequence). Germline trimming cut 6 bases from V and 8 bases from J; bases unmatched to any gene: 12. The CDR3 length is 15 residues. In nucleotides, the CDR3 is TGTGCCAGTAGGGAAAGCGGGAGAGGTCGGGATGAGCAGTTCTTC. The encoded protein is CASRESGRGRDEQFF.

V gene TRBV6-5 combines with J gene TRBJ2-6, with no clear D. V lost 0 bases, J lost 5 bases, and 2 bases lay in between. The CDR3 runs 13 residues. CDR1 is MNHEY, CDR2 SVGAGI, per germline. The CDR3 DNA sequence: TGTGCCAGCAGTTACTCGAGGGCCAACGTCCTGACTTTC. Its translation is CASSYSRANVLTF.

The V and J genes are TRBV5-6 and TRBJ1-2, with a weak D call TRBD1 (5 bases). Germline V gene data show CDR1 as SGHDT and CDR2 as YYEEEE. Deletions cut 4 bases from V and 1 base from J, with 20 bases between. CDR3 length equals 17 residues. For the CDR3, the DNA is TGTGCCAGCAGCCCAGGGACCACCGGACTCATTAACTATGGCTACACCTTC. Protein product: CASSPGTTGLINYGYTF.

The chain is built from TRBV19 and TRBJ2-7, with D possibly TRBD2 on 5 matching bases. The CDR3 sequence is 16 residues long. Trimming pared 6 bases from V and 0 bases from J, leaving 18 bases between. In germline, CDR1 is LNHDA, CDR2 SQIVND (reference sequence). CDR3 in DNA: TGTGCCAGTAGCCCCCTGGGCAGAGGGAGCTCCTACGAGCAGTACTTC. Amino acids: CASSPLGRGSSYEQYF.

Remarks on this clonotype: The junction departs from germline at one end; a sequencing error may be responsible. The chain carries TRBV7-7 and TRBJ2-3; D perhaps matches TRBD2 (5 bases). Looked up from germline, CDR1 is SSHAT and CDR2 is FNYEAQ (reference sequence). The CDR3 sequence is 16 residues long. The CDR3 DNA reads TGTGCTAGCAGCTTAGTGTGGGAGCTTCCTCTTGGCACGCAGTATTTT. Its translation is CASSLVWELPLGTQYF.

The gene calls are TRBV24-1 and TRBJ2-1, with D possibly matching TRBD1 (6 bases). This CDR3 comprises 14 residues. Germline V gene data show CDR1 as KGHDR and CDR2 as SFDVKD. V gave up 5 bases and J gave up 5 bases, with 12 bases separating them. The CDR3 sequence: CATSAPGTNNEQFF. For the CDR3, the DNA is TGTGCCACCAGTGCCCCCGGGACAAACAATGAGCAGTTCTTC.

This clonotype has more than one count but fewer than ten. J is TRBJ1-6 and V is TRBV21-1. TRBV21-1 is classified as a pseudogene. The CDR3 totals 17 residues. Here the CDR3 reads CASSKLEKLGYNSPLHF. In DNA, the CDR3 is TGTGCCAGCAGCAAACTGGAAAAGCTTGGGTATAATTCACCCCTCCACTTT.

This clonotype appeared once. The chain joins TRBV7-7 to TRBJ2-5; D gene uncertain. CDR1 is SSHAT, CDR2 FNYEAQ, per germline (reference sequence). The CDR3 spans 13 residues. V was trimmed by 5 bases and J by 3 bases, leaving 10 bases between them. CDR3 nucleotide sequence: TGTGCCAGCAGCCTGGGCCCCGAAGAGACCCAGTACTTC. As protein: CASSLGPEETQYF. The full variable domain, with the rest looked up from reference TRBV7-7 and TRBJ2-5, is GAGVSQSPRYKVTKRGQDVTLRCDPISSHATLYWYQQALGQGPEFLTYFNYEAQPDKSGLPSDRFSAERPEGSISTLTIQRTEQRDSAMYRCASSLGPEETQYFGPGTRLLVL.

The gene calls are TRBV6-1 and TRBJ2-2, with D unclear. Germline CDR1 reads MNHNS; CDR2 reads SASEGT. The V gene lost 4 bases and the J gene lost 5 bases, with 5 bases spanning the gap. This CDR3 is built from 12 residues. In DNA, the CDR3 is TGTGCCAGCAGTGGACCTACCGGGGAGCTGTTTTTT. Protein product: CASSGPTGELFF.

This clonotype was counted only a few times. The chain carries TRBV20-1 and TRBJ2-2; D perhaps matches TRBD2 (5 bases). CDR1 and CDR2 (germline): DFQATT, SNEGSKA (reference sequence). CDR3 size: 13 residues. Trimming pared 5 bases from V and 4 bases from J, leaving 11 bases between. The CDR3 nucleotides read TGCAGTGCTTCGGACTGGTCCACCGGGGAGCTGTTTTTT. Its protein is CSASDWSTGELFF.

This chain links TRBV6-2 or TRBV6-3 with TRBJ2-2; 7 positions match TRBD2. The germline gives CDR1 MNHEY, CDR2 SVGEGT. V dropped 0 bases and J dropped 1; count of bases not matched to a gene: 5. The CDR3 covers 17 residues. The CDR3 region has the DNA TGTGCCAGCAGTTACTCTCGGCTAGCGGTGAACACCGGGGAGCTGTTTTTT. The encoded protein is CASSYSRLAVNTGELFF.

CDR3 nucleotides: TGCAGTGCTAGAGATCGGGACCCCCAAGAGACCCAGTACTTC. Residues: CSARDRDPQETQYF. The rearrangement uses TRBV20-1 and TRBJ2-5; D might be TRBD1 or TRBD2, each matching 5 bases. The CDR3 has 14 amino acids. Trimming pared 0 bases from V and 1 base from J, leaving 9 bases between. CDR1 and CDR2 from the germline V gene are DFQATT and SNEGSKA (reference sequence).

The V and J genes are TRBV10-3 and TRBJ2-1, with unresolved D. Per the germline V gene, CDR1 is ENHRY and CDR2 is SYGVKD. This CDR3 region has 14 residues. Trimming removed 3 bases at V and 8 bases at J, with 14 bases between. The CDR3 region is CAISDPLVIYEQFF. The CDR3 bases are TGTGCCATCAGTGACCCCCTTGTAATTTATGAGCAGTTCTTC.

The V call is TRBV20-1, the J call TRBJ2-7; 7 bases fit TRBD2. Germline V CDR1 and CDR2: DFQATT, SNEGSKA (reference sequence). J was trimmed by 0 bases and V by 2 bases; bases with no gene match: 10. The CDR3 totals 16 residues. The CDR3 is CSARSSGHLSSYEQYF. CDR3 bases: TGCAGTGCTAGAAGTAGCGGGCATCTTAGCTCCTACGAGCAGTACTTC.

The genes are TRBV4-3 and TRBJ1-2, with D tentatively TRBD1 (5 bases). Germline V lookup: CDR1 LGHNA, CDR2 YSLEER. This CDR3 has 18 amino acids. Trimming stripped 4 bases from V and 5 bases from J, with 26 bases between. The CDR3 DNA sequence: TGCGCCAGCAGCCCGAAAGATTATTCGGTCATGGGGGAGTATGGCTACACCTTC. Encoded protein: CASSPKDYSVMGEYGYTF.

The chain is built from TRBV30 and TRBJ1-1; a possible D gene is TRBD1 (5 bases). From germline, CDR1 is GTSNPN and CDR2 SVGIG (reference sequence). V shed 2 bases and J shed 3 bases, with 10 bases lying between them. The CDR3 has 13 residues. CDR3 loop: CAWSKEGYTEAFF. The CDR3 nucleotides read TGTGCCTGGAGTAAGGAGGGGTACACTGAAGCTTTCTTT.

This clonotype came up once. The chain uses TRBV19 and TRBJ1-5; 8 positions agree with TRBD1. V was pared by 7 bases and J by 7 bases, with 6 bases of the junction left unmatched. Germline CDR1 is LNHDA and CDR2 is SQIVND (reference sequence). The CDR3 sequence is 13 residues long. The CDR3 sequence: CASTLRTGQPQHF. CDR3 coding DNA: TGTGCCAGTACCCTCAGGACAGGGCAGCCCCAGCATTTT.

CDR3 region: CASSLMGFGGYEQYF. The CDR3 nucleotides are TGTGCCAGCAGTTTGATGGGGTTCGGTGGCTACGAGCAGTACTTC. This sequence joins TRBV27 and TRBJ2-7, with D uncertain. Germline V CDR1 and CDR2: MNHEY, SMNVEV (reference sequence). Trimming took off 3 bases at V and 3 bases at J, with 15 bases between the two ends. This CDR3 spans 15 amino acids.

The genes are TRBV10-3 and TRBJ2-5; D is undetermined. The length of the CDR3 is 12 residues. Trimming stripped 6 bases from V and 4 bases from J, with 9 bases between. Germline V lookup: CDR1 ENHRY, CDR2 SYGVKD. The CDR3 reads CAISSTIETQYF. As DNA, the CDR3 is TGTGCCATCAGCTCCACTATAGAGACCCAGTACTTC.

V is TRBV20-1 and J is TRBJ2-1; no definite D call. CDR1 is DFQATT, CDR2 SNEGSKA, per germline (reference sequence). There are 14 residues in the CDR3. Trimming cost V 3 bases and J 2 bases, with 11 bases left between them. CDR3 sequence: CSASPLGPYNEQFF. Written as DNA, the CDR3 is TGCAGTGCTAGCCCTCTCGGGCCCTACAATGAGCAGTTCTTC.

This sequence joins TRBV20-1 and TRBJ1-4, with 8 bases matching TRBD1. Germline CDR1 is DFQATT and CDR2 is SNEGSKA (reference sequence). The CDR3 covers 21 residues. With 5 bases clipped from V and 2 bases from J, the junction kept 25 bases outside the gene matches. In nucleotides, the CDR3 is TGCAGTGCTTCTCGCATCCCCGGACAGGGTAATCCTAGTGCCACTAATGAAAAACTGTTTTTT. Protein sequence: CSASRIPGQGNPSATNEKLFF.

The gene calls are TRBV7-9 and TRBJ1-6, with D perhaps matching TRBD1 (6 bases). This CDR3 is built from 12 residues. V lost 7 bases, J lost 9 bases, and 10 bases lay in between. CDR1 and CDR2 from the germline V gene are SEHNR and FQNEAQ (reference sequence). CDR3 DNA sequence: TGTGCCAGCAATGTACAGGGTTCACCCCTCCACTTT. Translation gives CASNVQGSPLHF.